This passage covers 13 T cell receptor beta chains from one sample sequenced in a study of cytomegalovirus exposure and HLA in healthy donors. PCR involved 60 Vbeta and 13 Jbeta primers. Repertoires were generated with immunoSEQ multiplex PCR, while TCRdb's copy carries only in-frame clones and drops some. Here the sample spans about 130,000 clones, over 75% being singletons. Sequencing was performed on PBMCs. These receptors came from a man aged 30 to 45 in good health and CMV-seronegative.

The rearrangement uses TRBV10-1 and TRBJ2-3, with D maybe TRBD1 (6 bases). Germline CDR1 reads WNHNN; CDR2 reads SYGVQD (reference sequence). Trimming shortened V by 2 bases and J by 6 bases, and 18 bases separated the two germline ends. This CDR3 contains 16 residues. The CDR3 nucleotides read TGCGCCAGCAGTGAGACAGGGCGCTTTCCCGCGGATACGCAGTATTTT. Protein sequence: CASSETGRFPADTQYF.

The chain recombines TRBV6-6 with TRBJ2-5; maybe TRBD1 (5 bases). V was shortened by 4 bases and J by 1 base, with 16 bases between the two germline ends. The CDR3 totals 16 residues. CDR1 and CDR2 (germline): MNHNY, SVGAGI (reference sequence). For the CDR3, the DNA is TGTGCCAGCAGTTCCGCCCAACAGGCGCCCCAAGAGACCCAGTACTTC. Its translation: CASSSAQQAPQETQYF.

Concerning this clone itself: Other DNA sequences in the sample encode the same CDR3. J is TRBJ1-2 and V is TRBV7-6, with 7 bases aligning to TRBD1. V lost 5 bases, J lost 1 base, and 10 bases stayed unmatched. This CDR3 is 16 amino acids long. Germline V gene sequence: CDR1 SGHVS, CDR2 FNYEAQ. CDR3 nucleotides: TGTGCCAGCAGCCTCGGGACAGCTAATATTAACTATGGCTACACCTTC. This gives the protein CASSLGTANINYGYTF.

This chain joins TRBV7-2 and TRBJ1-2; D possibly corresponds to TRBD1 (5 bases). V was clipped by 5 bases and J by 6 bases, with 19 bases between them. The CDR3 extends over 15 amino acids. Germline V gives CDR1 SGHTA, CDR2 FQGNSA. The CDR3 sequence is CASSQESQGFDGYTF. In DNA form, the CDR3 reads TGTGCCAGCAGCCAAGAATCCCAGGGTTTCGATGGCTACACCTTC. The full variable domain, its missing parts supplied by reference TRBV7-2 and TRBJ1-2, is GAGVSQSPSNKVTEKGKDVELRCDPISGHTALYWYRQSLGQGLEFLIYFQGNSAPDKSGLPSDRFSAERTGGSVSTLTIQRTQQEDSAVYLCASSQESQGFDGYTFGSGTRLTVV.

The chain combines TRBV19 with TRBJ1-5; TRBD1 aligns across 8 bases. In germline, CDR1 is LNHDA, CDR2 SQIVND (reference sequence). The CDR3 is 15 residues long. J was trimmed by 2 bases and V by 10 bases; bases with no gene match: 10. CDR3 DNA: TGTGCCACCGAGGTGACAGGGGATGGCAATCAGCCCCAGCATTTT. As protein: CATEVTGDGNQPQHF.

This clone was seen only a few times. The J gene is TRBJ2-7, the V gene TRBV19; TRBD1 is a possible D gene (6 bases). In germline, CDR1 is LNHDA, CDR2 SQIVND (reference sequence). Trimming shortened V by 6 bases and J by 1 base, and 16 bases separated the two germline ends. CDR3 length equals 15 residues. CDR3 sequence: CASRRSPRGSYEQYF. In nucleotides, the CDR3 is TGTGCCAGTAGACGTAGTCCCAGGGGATCCTACGAGCAGTACTTC. The full variable domain, rest sourced from reference TRBV19 and TRBJ2-7, is DGGITQSPKYLFRKEGQNVTLSCEQNLNHDAMYWYRQDPGQGLRLIYYSQIVNDFQKGDIAEGYSVSREKKESFPLTVTSAQKNPTAFYLCASRRSPRGSYEQYFGPGTRLTVT.

In this sample, this clone turned up once. The chain joins TRBV7-2 to TRBJ1-1, with D possibly matching TRBD1 (5 bases). This CDR3 has 13 residues. V lost 4 bases to trimming and J lost 6 bases, with 12 bases between them. CDR1 is SGHTA and CDR2 is FQGNSA in the germline V gene. This CDR3 is CASSSGLWAEAFF. CDR3 DNA sequence: TGTGCCAGCAGCTCGGGACTTTGGGCTGAAGCTTTCTTT.

The CDR3 reads CASSLRGTGELQPQHF. CDR3 bases: TGTGCCAGCAGTTTAAGGGGCACAGGGGAGTTGCAGCCCCAGCATTTT. The gene calls are TRBV27 and TRBJ1-5, with 7 bases aligning to TRBD1. V trimming: 2 bases; J trimming: 7 bases; junction bases outside the gene matches: 11. In germline, CDR1 is MNHEY, CDR2 SMNVEV (reference sequence). The CDR3 consists of 16 residues.

The chain recombines TRBV2 with TRBJ2-7; 9 positions match TRBD2. Germline loops: CDR1 SNHLY, CDR2 FYNNEI. V dropped 4 bases and J dropped 5; count of bases not matched to a gene: 6. This CDR3 is 14 amino acids long. The CDR3 reads CASSASGRFHEQYF. The CDR3 DNA reads as TGTGCCAGCAGTGCGAGCGGGAGGTTCCACGAGCAGTACTTC. Full variable domain (remainder filled in from reference TRBV2 and TRBJ2-7): EPEVTQTPSHQVTQMGQEVILRCVPISNHLYFYWYRQILGQKVEFLVSFYNNEISEKSEIFDDQFSVERPDGSNFTLKIRSTKLEDSAMYFCASSASGRFHEQYFGPGTRLTVT.

This rearrangement joins TRBV10-3 to TRBJ2-2, with 13 bases aligning to TRBD2. The length of the CDR3 is 16 residues. Germline trimming cut 4 bases from V and 7 bases from J; bases unmatched to any gene: 6. Germline-derived CDR1 and CDR2 are ENHRY and SYGVKD. The CDR3 sequence: CAISGTSGRAIGELFF. DNA of the CDR3: TGTGCCATCAGTGGCACTAGCGGGAGGGCAATCGGGGAGCTGTTTTTT.

The gene calls are TRBV5-1 and TRBJ2-1; TRBD2 matches 7 bases. J gave up 8 bases and V 4 bases, and 12 bases lay outside the gene matches. The CDR3 loop spans 15 amino acids. Germline V gene data show CDR1 as SGHRS and CDR2 as YFSETQ. The CDR3 spells CASSTGARGEYEQFF. The CDR3, as DNA: TGCGCCAGCAGCACCGGAGCTCGGGGGGAATATGAGCAGTTCTTC.

J is TRBJ1-1 and V is TRBV2; a weak D match, TRBD1 (5 bases). CDR1 is SNHLY and CDR2 is FYNNEI in the germline V gene. Trimming took off 6 bases at V and 1 base at J, with 9 bases between the two ends. The CDR3 totals 13 residues. The CDR3 DNA follows: TGTGCCAGCAGCGCAGACAGGAACACTGAAGCTTTCTTT. Translating it yields CASSADRNTEAFF.

This chain connects TRBV27 to TRBJ2-7; 10 bases align to TRBD1. Germline CDR1 and CDR2: MNHEY and SMNVEV (reference sequence). The CDR3 length is 15 residues. V lost 1 base to trimming and J lost 2 bases; unmatched junction nucleotides: 2. The CDR3 coding sequence is TGTGCCAGCAGTTTATTGGGGACAGGGGCCTACGAGCAGTACTTC. It codes for CASSLLGTGAYEQYF.